This TCR beta chain emerged from a study of blood T cell dynamics during melanoma immunotherapy. Whole-study context: Patients with metastatic melanoma got pembrolizumab or nivolumab-ipilimumab as first-line care.

Time point here: pre-treatment baseline. Blood was drawn before treatment and at week 3 after checkpoint blockade. Clones were sequenced by immunoSEQ multiplex PCR, and TCRdb holds only the in-frame ones, with some missing. The data hold around 8,100 clones, with about 80% observed a single time. This specimen was blood, taken from a patient treated with checkpoint blockade. The sequence came from a human donor with melanoma.

Written as DNA, the CDR3 is TGCGCCAGCAGCTTGACGGTTTCTGGGGCCAACGTCCTGACTTTC. Residues: CASSLTVSGANVLTF. The chain employs TRBV5-1 and TRBJ2-6; D gene unclear. The germline V gene encodes CDR1 SGHRS and CDR2 YFSETQ. This CDR3 contains 15 residues. The V gene lost 1 base and the J gene lost 1 base, with 6 bases spanning the gap.